Listed here are 17 T cell receptor beta chains from one sample, sequenced in a study of T cells in Graves' hyperthyroidism and ophthalmopathy (dated by TCRdb to between 2017 and 2020). Library construction relied on multiplex PCR. Sequencer: Illumina HiSeq 2000. The TCR beta CDR3 regions were amplified from RNA transcripts. The TCR CDR3 was subjected to a first round of RT-PCR using the HTBI primer set and the Qiagen OneStep RT-PCR kit. The raw public data were reprocessed by TCRdb itself: fastp quality trimming at Q25, MiXCR clonotype calling, in-frame beta chains only. All rows with the same CDR3 protein become a single entry with the most common DNA and genes. This sample holds roughly 380,000 distinct CDR3 sequences; approximately 15% were observed only once. 11% of the sample is in the top ten clones. Sequencing was performed on blood. The receptors originated from a woman aged 55-70 years with Graves' hyperthyroidism.

Ten or more counts support this clonotype. The chain is built from TRBV20-1 and TRBJ2-1; D not resolved. V lost 1 base, J lost 7 bases, and 11 bases lay in between. CDR1 and CDR2 (germline): DFQATT, SNEGSKA (reference sequence). The CDR3 has 13 amino acids. CDR3 region: CSARGLVSNEQFF. Here the CDR3 DNA reads TGCAGTGCTAGAGGTTTAGTTTCAAATGAGCAGTTCTTC.

The chain is built from TRBV18 and TRBJ1-1; 11 nucleotides line up with TRBD1. This CDR3 spans 18 amino acids. Germline CDR1 is KGHSH and CDR2 is LQKENI. Unmatched junction bases numbered 17, after V lost 6 bases and J lost 5 bases. The CDR3 DNA reads TGTGCCAGCTCCTTTCACGCCGGGACAGGGGGACCTGGGACTGAAGCTTTCTTT. Encoded protein: CASSFHAGTGGPGTEAFF.

Ten or more counts support this clonotype. J is TRBJ1-1 and V is TRBV6-2 or TRBV6-3, with D tentatively TRBD1 (5 bases). The V and J ends lost 4 bases and 3 bases respectively, with 15 bases between them. The CDR3 runs to 15 residues. Germline lookup yields CDR1 MNHEY and CDR2 SVGEGT. CDR3: CASSSRSVGDTEAFF. The CDR3 coding sequence is TGTGCCAGCAGTTCCCGGTCCGTGGGGGACACTGAAGCTTTCTTT.

This clonotype has ten or more counts. V gene TRBV5-6 combines with J gene TRBJ1-2; possible D gene TRBD1, 6 bases. Germline CDR1 SGHDT, CDR2 YYEEEE. The CDR3 totals 14 residues. V was pared by 4 bases and J by 0 bases, with 10 bases between. CDR3: CASSTDSSNYGYTF. CDR3 DNA sequence: TGTGCCAGCAGCACGGACAGTTCTAACTATGGCTACACCTTC. The whole variable domain, remainder taken from reference TRBV5-6 and TRBJ1-2, is DAGVTQSPTHLIKTRGQQVTLRCSPKSGHDTVSWYQQALGQGPQFIFQYYEEEERQRGNFPDRFSGHQFPNYSSELNVNALLLGDSALYLCASSTDSSNYGYTFGSGTRLTVV.

The chain combines TRBV19 with TRBJ2-5; TRBD1 or TRBD2 may be the D gene (7 bases each). CDR3 length equals 15 residues. Germline lookup yields CDR1 LNHDA and CDR2 SQIVND (reference sequence). Trimming took off 6 bases at V and 5 bases at J, with 19 bases between the two ends. CDR3 region: CASRARGRGGETQYF. The CDR3 coding sequence is TGTGCCAGTAGGGCCCGTGGCAGGGGGGGCGAGACCCAGTACTTC.

CDR3 amino acids: CASSPTRTGKNSPLHF. The CDR3 nucleotides read TGTGCCAGCTCACCAACCCGGACAGGGAAAAATTCACCCCTCCACTTT. V usage is TRBV18 and J usage is TRBJ1-6; 8 nucleotides agree with TRBD1. The germline gives CDR1 KGHSH, CDR2 LQKENI. V gave up 2 bases and J gave up 7 bases; unmatched junction bases: 7. This CDR3 is built from 16 residues.

This clonotype was picked up many times. This chain links TRBV7-8 with TRBJ2-1, with TRBD2 matching 10 bases. After removal of 0 bases from V and 8 bases from J, the junction contained 4 bases not matched to a gene. Looked up from germline, CDR1 is SGHVS and CDR2 is FQNEAQ. The CDR3 has 15 residues. The CDR3 nucleotides are TGTGCCAGCAGCTTAGCTAGCGGGGGGTGGGATGAGCAGTTCTTC. Residues: CASSLASGGWDEQFF.

This clonotype was counted ten times or more. The genes are TRBV7-2 and TRBJ2-7, with D perhaps matching TRBD1 (5 bases). The CDR3 extends over 13 amino acids. The V gene lost 9 bases and the J gene lost 0 bases, with 12 bases spanning the gap. Germline assignment: CDR1 SGHTA and CDR2 FQGNSA. This CDR3 reads CASGSRASYEQYF. For the CDR3, the DNA is TGTGCCAGTGGGTCCAGGGCCTCCTACGAGCAGTACTTC.

This clonotype showed up just a few times. The chain recombines TRBV5-1 with TRBJ1-2; maybe TRBD1 (5 bases). Germline V gene sequence: CDR1 SGHRS, CDR2 YFSETQ. With 2 bases removed from V and 1 base from J, the gap between germline ends came to 9 bases. The CDR3 contains 14 residues. DNA of the CDR3: TGCGCCAGCAGCTTATTACAGGTTAACTATGGCTACACCTTC. Its protein product is CASSLLQVNYGYTF.

This clonotype was seen repeatedly, ten times or more. The genes are TRBV19 and TRBJ2-1, with TRBD2 matching 12 bases. V lost 1 base to trimming and J lost 2 bases; unmatched junction nucleotides: 3. The V gene's germline CDR1 is LNHDA and CDR2 SQIVND (reference sequence). The CDR3 runs to 17 residues. For the CDR3, the DNA is TGTGCCAGTAGTATAGTTCTAGCGGGAGGGCCCTACAATGAGCAGTTCTTC. Amino acids: CASSIVLAGGPYNEQFF.

In its sample, this clonotype was seen many times. The chain joins TRBV14 to TRBJ1-5; D gene unclear. This CDR3 region has 13 residues. Looked up from germline, CDR1 is SGHDN and CDR2 is FVKESK. V was pared by 2 bases and J by 6 bases, with 8 bases between. The CDR3 nucleotides read TGTGCCAGCAGCCAAATGACTGGTCAGCCCCAGCATTTT. It specifies CASSQMTGQPQHF.

This clonotype was recorded at least ten times. This rearrangement joins TRBV12-5 to TRBJ1-1, with D unresolved. CDR3 size: 12 residues. Between the trimmed V and J ends, which lost 6 bases and 4 bases, there was a span of 9 bases. The germline V gene has CDR1 LGHNT and CDR2 FRNRAP. In nucleotides, the CDR3 is TGTGCTAGTGGCAGGATTGTCACTGAAGCTTTCTTT. Translation: CASGRIVTEAFF.

This clonotype appeared many times. The gene calls are TRBV7-3 and TRBJ2-5; D is unclear. V shed 0 bases and J shed 1 base, with 9 bases lying between them. This CDR3 spans 15 amino acids. Germline CDR1 SGHTA, CDR2 FQGTGA. The CDR3 DNA sequence: TGTGCCAGCAGCTTAACGGCCGGTTCCCAAGAGACCCAGTACTTC. This translates into CASSLTAGSQETQYF. Full variable domain (missing parts from reference TRBV7-3 and TRBJ2-5): GAGVSQTPSNKVTEKGKYVELRCDPISGHTALYWYRQSLGQGPEFLIYFQGTGAADDSGLPNDRFFAVRPEGSVSTLKIQRTERGDSAVYLCASSLTAGSQETQYFGPGTRLLVL.

This clonotype came up many times. The rearrangement joins TRBV2 to TRBJ2-5, with D possibly matching TRBD1 (6 bases). Trimming removed 5 bases at V and 10 bases at J, with 26 bases between. The germline CDR1 and CDR2 sequences are SNHLY and FYNNEI. The CDR3 extends over 16 amino acids. In nucleotides, the CDR3 is TGTGCCAGCAGTCCCCGACAGGCCCGGCAAACGGGGAGCCAGTACTTC. This gives the protein CASSPRQARQTGSQYF. The variable domain in full, completed from reference TRBV2 and TRBJ2-5, reads EPEVTQTPSHQVTQMGQEVILRCVPISNHLYFYWYRQILGQKVEFLVSFYNNEISEKSEIFDDQFSVERPDGSNFTLKIRSTKLEDSAMYFCASSPRQARQTGSQYFGPGTRLLVL.

This clonotype showed up many times. The chain combines TRBV19 with TRBJ1-1; D call uncertain. Per germline, CDR1 LNHDA and CDR2 SQIVND (reference sequence). The CDR3 has 13 amino acids. V was pared by 5 bases and J by 0 bases, with 7 bases between. CDR3 protein: CASSETMNTEAFF. The CDR3 DNA is TGTGCCAGTAGTGAGACAATGAACACTGAAGCTTTCTTT. The complete variable domain, with remaining parts taken from reference TRBV19 and TRBJ1-1, reads DGGITQSPKYLFRKEGQNVTLSCEQNLNHDAMYWYRQDPGQGLRLIYYSQIVNDFQKGDIAEGYSVSREKKESFPLTVTSAQKNPTAFYLCASSETMNTEAFFGQGTRLTVV.

J is TRBJ1-1 and V is TRBV25-1; D is undetermined. Trimming shortened V by 3 bases and J by 4 bases, and 3 bases separated the two germline ends. This CDR3 is 11 amino acids long. Germline CDR1 and CDR2: MGHDK and SYGVNS. The CDR3 protein is CASSDGTEAFF. Written as DNA, the CDR3 is TGTGCCAGCAGTGATGGCACTGAAGCTTTCTTT.

This chain links TRBV6-7 with TRBJ2-7, with TRBD2 matching over 9 bases. TRBV6-7 qualifies as an ORF whose function is uncertain. V dropped 0 bases and J dropped 2; count of bases not matched to a gene: 20. The CDR3 loop spans 21 amino acids. The CDR3 DNA reads TGTGCCAGCAGTTACTCCGCTCGTTCCATTAGCGGGAGAGATTTCGCCTACGAGCAGTACTTC. Protein sequence: CASSYSARSISGRDFAYEQYF.